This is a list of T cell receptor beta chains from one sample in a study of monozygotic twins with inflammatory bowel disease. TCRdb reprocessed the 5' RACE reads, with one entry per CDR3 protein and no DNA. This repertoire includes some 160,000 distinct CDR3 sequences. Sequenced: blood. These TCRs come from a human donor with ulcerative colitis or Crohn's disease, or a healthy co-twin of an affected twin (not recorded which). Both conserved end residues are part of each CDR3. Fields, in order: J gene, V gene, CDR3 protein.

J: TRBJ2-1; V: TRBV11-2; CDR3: CASSLDAGPNEQFF
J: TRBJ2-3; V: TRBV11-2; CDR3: CASSLRTSGVSTDTQYF
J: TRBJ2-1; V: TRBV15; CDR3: CATSSSGIFTYNEQFF
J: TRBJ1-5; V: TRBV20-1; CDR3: CSASSTIKQPQHF
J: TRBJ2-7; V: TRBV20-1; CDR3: CSARIQGAREQYF
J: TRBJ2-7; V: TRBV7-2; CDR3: CASSFLASTYEQYF
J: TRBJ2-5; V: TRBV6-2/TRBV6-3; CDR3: CASRILGGETQYF
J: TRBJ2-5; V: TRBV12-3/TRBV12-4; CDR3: CASSTSGGEETQYF
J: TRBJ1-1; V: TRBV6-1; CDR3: CASMQGEGAFF
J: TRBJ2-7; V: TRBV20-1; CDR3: CSASAGGTTYEQYF
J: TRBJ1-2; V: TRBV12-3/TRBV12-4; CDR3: CASYAGVVYGYTF
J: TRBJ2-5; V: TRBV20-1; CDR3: CSAGRMSRETQYF
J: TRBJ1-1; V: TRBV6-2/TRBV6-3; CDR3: CATVIKTGWGTEAFF
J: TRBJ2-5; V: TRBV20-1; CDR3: CSARRDREKETQYF
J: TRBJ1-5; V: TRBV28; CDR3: CASRIGSDGPQHF
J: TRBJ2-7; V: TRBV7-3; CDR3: CASSLTGQSKQYF
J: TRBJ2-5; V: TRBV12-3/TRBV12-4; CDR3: CASLGGPSMRETQYF
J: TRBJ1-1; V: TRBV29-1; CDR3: CSVEGGYGTEAFF
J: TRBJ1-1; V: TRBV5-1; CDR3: CASSGTGSGNTEAFF
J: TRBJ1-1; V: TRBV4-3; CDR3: CASSQDKTENTEAFF
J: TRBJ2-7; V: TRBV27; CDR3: CASSHPGTTYEQYF